This record covers a single TCR beta chain. Its antigen is unknown. J was trimmed by 5 bases and V by 2 bases; bases with no gene match: 4. Per germline, CDR1 SEHNR and CDR2 FQNEAQ (reference sequence). The CDR3 has 14 residues. These data are taken from a study of blood T cells in healthy people across ages. Study-level findings and limits: PBMC samples, being unsorted, prevented any conclusive comparison of naive and antigen-experienced cells. Correlation between TCR beta diversity and naive T cell percentage was strong.

Primed by a sample-barcoded 5' primer and a J-beta primer mix, a second PCR proceeded for roughly 7 to 12 cycles. TCRdb fed the 5' RACE reads into MiXCR, producing one record per CDR3 protein. The sample lists more than 900,000 distinct CDR3 sequences, roughly 24% occurring once. This sample also appeared in a second study, on T cells of mothers and their children. That work contributes: Across the analysis, no persistent microchimeric T cell clones were detected.

Sequencing was done on a sample of blood. The chain joins TRBV7-9 to TRBJ2-5; 8 nucleotides align to TRBD2. The TCR comes from a girl aged 2 to 9 in good health. In DNA form, the CDR3 reads TGTGCCAGCAGCTTAAAACTAGCGGTGGAGACCCAGTACTTC. Its protein product is CASSLKLAVETQYF. The full variable domain, in which reference TRBV7-9 and TRBJ2-5 provide the parts outside the CDR3, is DTGVSQNPRHKITKRGQNVTFRCDPISEHNRLYWYRQTLGQGPEFLTYFQNEAQLEKSRLLSDRFSAERPKGSFSTLEIQRTEQGDSAMYLCASSLKLAVETQYFGPGTRLLVL.